These T cell receptor beta chains were read from a single sample in a study of shared clonotypes between healthy human individuals. Assay: immunoSEQ multiplex PCR; the TCRdb copy retains only in-frame clones and omits some. The repertoire holds 2 million to 2.5 million clones, with 93% as singletons. Sequencing used naive CD4+ T cells from PBMCs. The source of these receptors is a man between 18 and 35 years old in good health. Some clones in this sample may be carry-over from other donors' samples. Each CDR3 is given with its conserved first and last residue.

v_call	j_call	cdr3_aa
TRBV18	TRBJ2-7	CASSPGTGVAEQYF
TRBV7-9	TRBJ2-2	CASSPWGTGNTGELFF
TRBV4-1	TRBJ2-5	CASSQGGLAGMKETQYF
TRBV28	TRBJ1-5	CASTPARSGNQPQHF
TRBV6-1	TRBJ1-1	CASSAMENTEAFF
TRBV7-2	TRBJ2-5	CASSSRPGGEETQYF
TRBV5-1	TRBJ2-7	CASSLGPGGAEQYF
TRBV5-1	TRBJ1-2	CASSLGVLGYGYTF
TRBV5-4	TRBJ1-2	CASSLGGRSNYGYTF
TRBV30	TRBJ2-3	CAWGLGRAGTDTQYF
TRBV2	TRBJ1-6	CATGTGNSPLHF